The entry below describes one TCR beta chain. These data originate in a study of blood T cell repertoires in COVID-19. Study as a whole: The origin of the acute and convalescent COVID-19 samples was the United States, Italy and Spain. In each case, the material was cDNA or gDNA derived from T cells, B-cell-depleted T cells, or PBMCs.

This CDR3 is 14 amino acids long. From germline, CDR1 is SGHNT and CDR2 YYREEE (reference sequence). Trimming took 6 bases from V and 8 from J, leaving 18 bases between them. Per the original methods: For nucleated cells, counts were estimated from reference gene primer amplification. Data came from immunoSEQ multiplex PCR; TCRdb stores just in-frame clones and leaves some out. V and J calls and clone size follow that table, whereas D and trimming were derived from the DNA. The sample lists 200,000 to 250,000 clones; 80% to 90% were seen once. This sequence was found in a woman older than 75 with acute or convalescent COVID-19. The chain employs TRBV5-4 and TRBJ2-1; D perhaps matches TRBD2 (7 bases). The sequencing sample was made of peripheral blood. The CDR3 sequence is CASKAGAAGYEQFF. The CDR3 DNA sequence: TGTGCCAGCAAGGCGGGGGCCGCGGGTTATGAGCAGTTCTTC.